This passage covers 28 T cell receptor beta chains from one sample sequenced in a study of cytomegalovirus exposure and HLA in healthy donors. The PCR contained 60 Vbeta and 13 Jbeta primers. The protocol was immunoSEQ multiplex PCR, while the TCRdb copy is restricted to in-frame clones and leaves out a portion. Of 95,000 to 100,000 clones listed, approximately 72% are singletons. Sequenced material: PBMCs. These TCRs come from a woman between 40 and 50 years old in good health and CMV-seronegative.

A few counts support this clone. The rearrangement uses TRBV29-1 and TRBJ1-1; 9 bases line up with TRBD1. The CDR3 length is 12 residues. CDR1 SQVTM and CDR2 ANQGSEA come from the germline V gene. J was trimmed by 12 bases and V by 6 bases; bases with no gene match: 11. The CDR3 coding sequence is TGCAGCGTCCTCCCGGGACAGGGTACGACTTTCTTT. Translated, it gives CSVLPGQGTTFF. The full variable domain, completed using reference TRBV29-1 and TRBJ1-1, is SAVISQKPSRDICQRGTSLTIQCQVDSQVTMMFWYRQQPGQSLTLIATANQGSEATYESGFVIDKFPISRPNLTFSTLTVSNMSPEDSSIYLCSVLPGQGTTFFGQGTRLTVV.

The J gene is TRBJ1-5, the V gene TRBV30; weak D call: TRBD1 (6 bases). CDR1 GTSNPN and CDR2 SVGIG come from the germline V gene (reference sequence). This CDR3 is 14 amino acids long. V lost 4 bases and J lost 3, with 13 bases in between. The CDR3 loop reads CAWTPGQLNQPQHF. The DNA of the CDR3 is TGTGCCTGGACCCCGGGACAACTCAATCAGCCCCAGCATTTT.

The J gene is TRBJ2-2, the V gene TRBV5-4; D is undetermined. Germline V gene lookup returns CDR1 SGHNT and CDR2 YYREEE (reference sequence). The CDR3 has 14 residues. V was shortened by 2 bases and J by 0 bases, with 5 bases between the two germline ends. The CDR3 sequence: CASSLESNTGELFF. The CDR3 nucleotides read TGTGCCAGCAGCTTAGAGTCGAACACCGGGGAGCTGTTTTTT.

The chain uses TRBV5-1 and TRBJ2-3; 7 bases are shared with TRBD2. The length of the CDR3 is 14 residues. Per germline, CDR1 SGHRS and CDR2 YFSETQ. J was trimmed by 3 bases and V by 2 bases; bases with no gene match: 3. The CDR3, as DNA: TGCGCCAGCAGCTTCGGGGAGGGAACAGATACGCAGTATTTT. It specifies CASSFGEGTDTQYF.

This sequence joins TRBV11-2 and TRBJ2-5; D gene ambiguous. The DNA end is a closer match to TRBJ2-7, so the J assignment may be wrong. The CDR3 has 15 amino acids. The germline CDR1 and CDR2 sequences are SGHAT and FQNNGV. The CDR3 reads CASSLELWSSYEQYF. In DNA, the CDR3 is TGTGCCAGCAGCCTCGAGCTTTGGAGCTCCTACGAGCAGTACTTC.

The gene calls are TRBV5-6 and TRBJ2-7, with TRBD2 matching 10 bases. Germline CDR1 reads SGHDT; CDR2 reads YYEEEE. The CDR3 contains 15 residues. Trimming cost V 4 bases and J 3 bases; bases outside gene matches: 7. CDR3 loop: CASSRALAGVYEQYF. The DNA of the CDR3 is TGTGCCAGCAGCAGGGCTCTAGCGGGGGTCTACGAGCAGTACTTC.

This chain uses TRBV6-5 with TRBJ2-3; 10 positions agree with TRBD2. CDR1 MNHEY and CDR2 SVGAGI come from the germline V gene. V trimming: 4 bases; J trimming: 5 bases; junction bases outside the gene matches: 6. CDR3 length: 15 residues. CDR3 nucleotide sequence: TGTGCCAGCAGTTTTCAGCGGGAGGGGGTAGATACGCAGTATTTT. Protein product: CASSFQREGVDTQYF.

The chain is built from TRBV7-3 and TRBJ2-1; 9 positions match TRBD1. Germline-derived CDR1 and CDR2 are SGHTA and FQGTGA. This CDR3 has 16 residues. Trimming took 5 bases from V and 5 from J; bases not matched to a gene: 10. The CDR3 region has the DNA TGTGCCAGCAGCACCGCGGGGACAGGGTTAAACAATGAGCAGTTCTTC. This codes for CASSTAGTGLNNEQFF.

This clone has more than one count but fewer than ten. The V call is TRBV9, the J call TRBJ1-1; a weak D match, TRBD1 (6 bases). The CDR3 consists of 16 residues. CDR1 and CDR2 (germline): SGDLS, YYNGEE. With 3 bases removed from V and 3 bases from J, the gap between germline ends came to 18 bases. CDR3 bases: TGTGCCAGCAGCGCTCATGGGGGGGGCGCGGACACTGAAGCTTTCTTT. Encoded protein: CASSAHGGGADTEAFF.

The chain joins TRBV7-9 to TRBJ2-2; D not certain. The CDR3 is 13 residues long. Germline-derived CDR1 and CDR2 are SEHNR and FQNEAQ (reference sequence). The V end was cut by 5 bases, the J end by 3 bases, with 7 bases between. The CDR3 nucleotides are TGTGCCAGCAGCCCGTACTACACCGGGGAGCTGTTTTTT. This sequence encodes CASSPYYTGELFF.

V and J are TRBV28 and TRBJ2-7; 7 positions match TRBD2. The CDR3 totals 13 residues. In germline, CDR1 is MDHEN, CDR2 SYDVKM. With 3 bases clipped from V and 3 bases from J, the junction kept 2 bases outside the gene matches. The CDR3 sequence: CASSLGGVYEQYF. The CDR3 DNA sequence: TGTGCCAGCAGTTTGGGAGGGGTCTACGAGCAGTACTTC.

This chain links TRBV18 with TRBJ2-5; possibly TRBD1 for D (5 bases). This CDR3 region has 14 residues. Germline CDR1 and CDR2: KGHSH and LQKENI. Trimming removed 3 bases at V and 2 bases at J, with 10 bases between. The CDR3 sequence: CASSPRDRQETQYF. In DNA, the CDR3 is TGTGCCAGCTCACCCCGAGACAGACAAGAGACCCAGTACTTC.

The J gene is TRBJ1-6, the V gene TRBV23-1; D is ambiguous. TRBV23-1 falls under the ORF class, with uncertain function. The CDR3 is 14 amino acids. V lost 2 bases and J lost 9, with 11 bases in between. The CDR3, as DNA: TGCGCCAGCAGTCAAGGAGGCGTCTTTTCACCCCTCCACTTT. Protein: CASSQGGVFSPLHF.

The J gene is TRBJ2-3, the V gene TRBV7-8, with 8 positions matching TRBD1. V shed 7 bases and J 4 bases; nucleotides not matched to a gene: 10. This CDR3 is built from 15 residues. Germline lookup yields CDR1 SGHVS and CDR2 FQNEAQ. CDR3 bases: TGTGCCAGCAACCCGACAGGGGAGGCCGCAGATACGCAGTATTTT. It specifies CASNPTGEAADTQYF.

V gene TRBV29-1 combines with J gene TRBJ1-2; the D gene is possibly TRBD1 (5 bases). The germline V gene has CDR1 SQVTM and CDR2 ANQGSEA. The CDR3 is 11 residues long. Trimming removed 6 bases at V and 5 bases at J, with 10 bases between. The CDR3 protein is CSVPRGYGYTF. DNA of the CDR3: TGCAGCGTCCCTCGGGGGTATGGCTACACCTTC.

The CDR3 sequence is CASSRDRGRITGELFF. CDR3 nucleotide sequence: TGTGCCAGCAGCCGAGACAGGGGGCGCATCACCGGGGAGCTGTTTTTT. The rearrangement links TRBV5-4 to TRBJ2-2; 10 nucleotides agree with TRBD1. V was pared by 4 bases and J by 4 bases, with 7 bases of the junction left unmatched. Germline CDR1 is SGHNT and CDR2 is YYREEE (reference sequence). CDR3 length equals 16 residues.

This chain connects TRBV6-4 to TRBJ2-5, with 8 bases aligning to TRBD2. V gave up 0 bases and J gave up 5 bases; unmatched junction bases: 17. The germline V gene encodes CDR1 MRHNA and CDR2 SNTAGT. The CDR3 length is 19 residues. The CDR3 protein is CASSDSFGRGAPSGETQYF. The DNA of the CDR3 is TGTGCCAGCAGTGACTCGTTTGGGCGGGGGGCCCCCTCGGGGGAGACCCAGTACTTC.

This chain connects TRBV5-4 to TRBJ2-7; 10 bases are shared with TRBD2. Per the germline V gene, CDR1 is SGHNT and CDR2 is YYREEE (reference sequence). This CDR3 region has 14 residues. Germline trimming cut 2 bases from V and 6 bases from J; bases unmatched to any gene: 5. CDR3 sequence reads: CASSFSSGGGEQYF. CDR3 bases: TGTGCCAGCAGCTTTTCTAGCGGGGGAGGCGAGCAGTACTTC.

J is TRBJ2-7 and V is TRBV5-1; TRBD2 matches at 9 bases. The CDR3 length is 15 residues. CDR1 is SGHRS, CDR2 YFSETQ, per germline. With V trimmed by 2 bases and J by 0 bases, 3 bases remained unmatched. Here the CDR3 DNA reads TGCGCCAGCAGCTTTGGTAGCGGGAGCTCCTACGAGCAGTACTTC. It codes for CASSFGSGSSYEQYF.

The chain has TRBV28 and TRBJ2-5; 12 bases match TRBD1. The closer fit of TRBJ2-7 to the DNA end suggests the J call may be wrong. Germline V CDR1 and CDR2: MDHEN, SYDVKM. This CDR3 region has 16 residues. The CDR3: CASTGTRDRGLYEQYF. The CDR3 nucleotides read TGTGCCAGCACCGGAACCCGGGACAGGGGGCTCTACGAGCAGTACTTC.

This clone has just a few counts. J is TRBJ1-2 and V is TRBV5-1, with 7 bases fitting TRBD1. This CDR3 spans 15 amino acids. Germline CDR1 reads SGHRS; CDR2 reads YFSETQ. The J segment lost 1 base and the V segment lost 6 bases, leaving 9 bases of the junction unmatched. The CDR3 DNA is TGCGCCAGCAACACCGCGTCAGGGGGTAACTATGGCTACACCTTC. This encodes CASNTASGGNYGYTF.

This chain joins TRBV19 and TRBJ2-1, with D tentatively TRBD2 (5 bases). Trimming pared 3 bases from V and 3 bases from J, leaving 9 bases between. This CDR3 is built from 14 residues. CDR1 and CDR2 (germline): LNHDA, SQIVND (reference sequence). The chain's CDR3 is CASSIWTRYNEQFF. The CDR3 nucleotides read TGTGCCAGTAGTATCTGGACTCGCTACAATGAGCAGTTCTTC. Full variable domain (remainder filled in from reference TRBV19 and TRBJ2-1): DGGITQSPKYLFRKEGQNVTLSCEQNLNHDAMYWYRQDPGQGLRLIYYSQIVNDFQKGDIAEGYSVSREKKESFPLTVTSAQKNPTAFYLCASSIWTRYNEQFFGPGTRLTVL.

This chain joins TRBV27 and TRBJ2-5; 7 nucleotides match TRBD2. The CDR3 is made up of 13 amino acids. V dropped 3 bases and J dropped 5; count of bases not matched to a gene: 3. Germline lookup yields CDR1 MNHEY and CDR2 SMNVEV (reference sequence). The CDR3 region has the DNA TGTGCCAGCAGTTTTAGGGGAGGGGAGACCCAGTACTTC. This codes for CASSFRGGETQYF.

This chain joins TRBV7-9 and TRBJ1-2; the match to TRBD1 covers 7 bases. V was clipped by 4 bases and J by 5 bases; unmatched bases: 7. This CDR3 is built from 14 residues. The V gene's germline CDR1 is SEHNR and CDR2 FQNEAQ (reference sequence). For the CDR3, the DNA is TGTGCCAGCAGCTCTCAGGGGGTGGGTTATGGCTACACCTTC. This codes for CASSSQGVGYGYTF.

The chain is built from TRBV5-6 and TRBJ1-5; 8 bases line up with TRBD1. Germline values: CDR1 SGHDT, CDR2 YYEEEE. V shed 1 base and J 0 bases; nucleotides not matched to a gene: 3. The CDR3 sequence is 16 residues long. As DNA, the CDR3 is TGTGCCAGCAGCTTGAAGACAGGGGATAGCAATCAGCCCCAGCATTTT. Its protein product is CASSLKTGDSNQPQHF.

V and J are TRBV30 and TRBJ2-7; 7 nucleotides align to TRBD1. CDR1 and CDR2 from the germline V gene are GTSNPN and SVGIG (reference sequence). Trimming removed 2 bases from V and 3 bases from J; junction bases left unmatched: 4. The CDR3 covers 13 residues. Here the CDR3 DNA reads TGTGCCTGGAGTCACTACAGGGGCTACGAGCAGTACTTC. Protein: CAWSHYRGYEQYF.

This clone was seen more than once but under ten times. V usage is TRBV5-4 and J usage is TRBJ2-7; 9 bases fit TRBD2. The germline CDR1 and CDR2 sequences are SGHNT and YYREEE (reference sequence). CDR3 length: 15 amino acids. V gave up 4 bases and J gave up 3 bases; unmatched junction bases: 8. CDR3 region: CASSPSAGGLYEQYF. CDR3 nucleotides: TGTGCCAGCAGCCCGTCGGCGGGAGGGCTCTACGAGCAGTACTTC.

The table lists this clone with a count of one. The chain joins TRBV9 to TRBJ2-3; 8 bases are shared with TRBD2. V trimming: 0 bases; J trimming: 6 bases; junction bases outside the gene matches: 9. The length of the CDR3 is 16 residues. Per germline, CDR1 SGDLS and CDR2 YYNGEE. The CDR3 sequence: CASSVEPTGGRDTQYF. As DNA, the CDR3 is TGTGCCAGCAGCGTAGAACCAACGGGGGGGCGCGATACGCAGTATTTT.